These 5 T cell receptor beta chains share one sample of origin, sequenced in a study of cytomegalovirus exposure and HLA in healthy donors. TCRdb's table, derived via immunoSEQ multiplex PCR, lists solely in-frame clones and lacks some. The table has about 360,000 clones, more than 80% seen once. Specimen: PBMCs. All receptors derive from a young woman in good health and CMV-seronegative.

The chain links TRBV10-2 to TRBJ2-1, with 7 bases fitting TRBD2. Germline assignment: CDR1 WSHSY and CDR2 SAAADI. Trimming took 2 bases from V and 7 from J; bases not matched to a gene: 8. The length of the CDR3 is 15 residues. The CDR3: CASSEASGFFNEQFF. In DNA form, the CDR3 reads TGCGCCAGCAGTGAGGCTAGCGGTTTTTTTAATGAGCAGTTCTTC.

This rearrangement joins TRBV28 to TRBJ2-7, with TRBD1 matching 8 bases. V lost 5 bases and J lost 0; bases outside the gene matches: 6. In germline, CDR1 is MDHEN, CDR2 SYDVKM. The CDR3 extends over 15 amino acids. CDR3 sequence: CASSPAGQASYEQYF. The CDR3, as DNA: TGTGCCAGCAGTCCCGCGGGACAGGCCTCCTACGAGCAGTACTTC.

The V gene is TRBV7-8, the J gene TRBJ2-3, with 7 nucleotides matching TRBD1. Germline V CDR1 and CDR2: SGHVS, FQNEAQ. V trimming: 4 bases; J trimming: 7 bases; junction bases outside the gene matches: 14. The CDR3 is 16 residues long. Here the CDR3 DNA reads TGTGCCAGCAGCTCTTACGACAGGGATCGGAGAAATACGCAGTATTTT. It translates to CASSSYDRDRRNTQYF.

The CDR3 DNA reads TGTGCCAGCAAGACCCTGGGCGGGGCAGATACGCAGTATTTT. This codes for CASKTLGGADTQYF. The rearrangement uses TRBV6-1 and TRBJ2-3; D perhaps matches TRBD2 (6 bases). The germline CDR1 and CDR2 sequences are MNHNS and SASEGT. The ends were cut back, 7 bases at V and 4 bases at J, with 15 bases in the middle. The CDR3 is 14 amino acids.

Here the CDR3 DNA reads TGCGCCAGCAGCCAAGAGGCTAGCGGAATCTACAATGAGCAGTTCTTC. Translated: CASSQEASGIYNEQFF. The chain links TRBV4-1 to TRBJ2-1, with 7 bases matching TRBD2. Trimming removed 0 bases from V and 3 bases from J; junction bases left unmatched: 5. The CDR3 contains 16 residues. The germline V gene encodes CDR1 MGHRA and CDR2 YSYEKL.